This T cell receptor (beta chain) stems from a study of blood T cell repertoires in COVID-19. Overall study: Acute-phase and convalescent COVID-19 samples originated in the United States, Italy and Spain. Sample material is recorded as cDNA or gDNA derived from T cells, B-cell-depleted T cells, or PBMCs.

Per the original methods: Reference gene primer amplification in the assay estimated nucleated cell counts. Repertoires were generated with immunoSEQ multiplex PCR, while TCRdb's copy carries only in-frame clones and drops some. The V and J calls and clone size were taken over from that table, and D and trimming were inferred from the DNA. Here the sample spans under 100,000 clones, around 88% being singletons. Germline assignment: CDR1 MGHRA and CDR2 YSYEKL. The junction had 1 base not matched to a gene; V was cut back by 3 bases and J by 0 bases. The CDR3 has 14 amino acids. The chain combines TRBV4-1 with TRBJ2-7; 8 positions agree with TRBD1. This clonotype was sampled from a man aged 25 to 45 with acute or convalescent COVID-19. Source material: peripheral blood. As DNA, the CDR3 is TGCGCCAGCAGCCAGGGACAGGTCTCCTACGAGCAGTACTTC. This gives the protein CASSQGQVSYEQYF.